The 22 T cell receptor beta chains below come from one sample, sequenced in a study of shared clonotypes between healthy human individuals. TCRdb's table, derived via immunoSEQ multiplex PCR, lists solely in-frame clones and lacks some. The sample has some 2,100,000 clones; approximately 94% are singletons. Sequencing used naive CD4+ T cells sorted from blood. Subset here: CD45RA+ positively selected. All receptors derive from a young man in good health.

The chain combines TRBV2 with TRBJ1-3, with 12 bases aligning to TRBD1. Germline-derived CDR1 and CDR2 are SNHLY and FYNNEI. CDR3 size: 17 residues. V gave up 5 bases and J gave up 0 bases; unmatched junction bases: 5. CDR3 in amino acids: CASSWDRGLGSGNTIYF. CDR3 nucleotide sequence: TGTGCCAGCAGTTGGGACAGGGGGCTAGGCTCTGGAAACACCATATATTTT.

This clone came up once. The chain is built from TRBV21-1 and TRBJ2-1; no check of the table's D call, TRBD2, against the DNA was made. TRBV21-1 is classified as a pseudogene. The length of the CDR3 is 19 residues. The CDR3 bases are TGTGCCAGCAGCAAAGCCAGGACTAGCGGGAGAGTGGCCTACAATGAGCAGTTCTTC. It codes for CASSKARTSGRVAYNEQFF.

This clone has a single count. CDR3 sequence reads: CASSLIAGVNEQFF. CDR3 sequence (DNA): TGTGCCAGCAGTTTGATAGCGGGAGTGAATGAGCAGTTCTTC. The V and J genes are TRBV5-4 and TRBJ2-1; 9 bases are a match to TRBD2. This CDR3 is 14 amino acids long. The V segment lost 5 bases and the J segment 7 bases; nucleotides outside the gene matches: 7. The germline CDR1 and CDR2 sequences are SGHNT and YYREEE (reference sequence).

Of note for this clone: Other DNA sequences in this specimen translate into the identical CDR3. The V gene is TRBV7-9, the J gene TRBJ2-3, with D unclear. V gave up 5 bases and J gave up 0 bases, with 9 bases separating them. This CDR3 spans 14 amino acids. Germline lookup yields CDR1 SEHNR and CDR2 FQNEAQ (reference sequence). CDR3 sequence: CASSPPLSTDTQYF. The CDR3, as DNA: TGTGCCAGCAGCCCCCCGCTTAGCACAGATACGCAGTATTTT.

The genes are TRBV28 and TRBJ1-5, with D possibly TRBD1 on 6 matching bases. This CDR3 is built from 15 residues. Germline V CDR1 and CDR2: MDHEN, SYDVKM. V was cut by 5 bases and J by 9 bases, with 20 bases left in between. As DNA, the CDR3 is TGTGCCAGCAGTCCAAATACAGGGACCTCAGGGCCCCAGCATTTT. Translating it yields CASSPNTGTSGPQHF.

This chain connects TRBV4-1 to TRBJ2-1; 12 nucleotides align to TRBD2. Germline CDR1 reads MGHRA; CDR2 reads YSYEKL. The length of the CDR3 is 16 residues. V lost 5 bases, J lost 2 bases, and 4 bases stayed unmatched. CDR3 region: CASSTRTSGTYNEQFF. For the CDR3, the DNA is TGCGCCAGCAGCACCCGGACTAGCGGGACCTACAATGAGCAGTTCTTC.

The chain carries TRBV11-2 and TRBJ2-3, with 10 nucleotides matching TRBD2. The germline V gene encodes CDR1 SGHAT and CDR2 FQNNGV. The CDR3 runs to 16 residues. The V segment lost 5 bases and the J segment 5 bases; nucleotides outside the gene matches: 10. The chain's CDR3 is CASSPSSGRVRDTQYF. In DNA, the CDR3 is TGTGCCAGCAGCCCTTCAAGCGGGAGGGTGAGAGATACGCAGTATTTT.

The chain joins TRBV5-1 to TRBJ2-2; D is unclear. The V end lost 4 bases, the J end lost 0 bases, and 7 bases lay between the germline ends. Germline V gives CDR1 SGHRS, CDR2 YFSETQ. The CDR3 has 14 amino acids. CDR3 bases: TGCGCCAGCAGCGGACCCTCGAACACCGGGGAGCTGTTTTTT. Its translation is CASSGPSNTGELFF.

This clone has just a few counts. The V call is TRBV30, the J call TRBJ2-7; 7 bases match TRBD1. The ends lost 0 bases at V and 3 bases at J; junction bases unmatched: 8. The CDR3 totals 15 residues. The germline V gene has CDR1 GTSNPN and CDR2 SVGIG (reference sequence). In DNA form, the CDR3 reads TGTGCCTGGAGTGTACACAGGACAGGCTTCTACGAGCAGTACTTC. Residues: CAWSVHRTGFYEQYF. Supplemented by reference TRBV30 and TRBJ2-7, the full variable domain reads SQTIHQWPATLVQPVGSPLSLECTVEGTSNPNLYWYRQAAGRGLQLLFYSVGIGQISSEVPQNLSASRPQDRQFILSSKKLLLSDSGFYLCAWSVHRTGFYEQYFGPGTRLTVT.

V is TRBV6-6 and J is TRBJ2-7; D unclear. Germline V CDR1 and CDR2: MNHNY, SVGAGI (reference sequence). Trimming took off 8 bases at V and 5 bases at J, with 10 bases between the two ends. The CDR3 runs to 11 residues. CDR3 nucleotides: TGTGCCAGCGGCTCGGCCAACGAGCAGTACTTC. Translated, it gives CASGSANEQYF.

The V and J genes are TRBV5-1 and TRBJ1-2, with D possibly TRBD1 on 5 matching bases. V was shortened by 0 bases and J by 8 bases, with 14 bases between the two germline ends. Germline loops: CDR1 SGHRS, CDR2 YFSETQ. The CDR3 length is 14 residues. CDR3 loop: CASSLDGGYNGYTF. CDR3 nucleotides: TGCGCCAGCAGCTTGGATGGGGGATACAACGGCTACACCTTC.

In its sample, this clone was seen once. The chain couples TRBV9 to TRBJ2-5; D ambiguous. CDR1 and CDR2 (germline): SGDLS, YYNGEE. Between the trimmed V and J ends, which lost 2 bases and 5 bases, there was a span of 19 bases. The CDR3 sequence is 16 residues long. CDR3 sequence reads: CASSVGKGMGMETQYF. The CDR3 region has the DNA TGTGCCAGCAGCGTGGGTAAGGGAATGGGAATGGAGACCCAGTACTTC.

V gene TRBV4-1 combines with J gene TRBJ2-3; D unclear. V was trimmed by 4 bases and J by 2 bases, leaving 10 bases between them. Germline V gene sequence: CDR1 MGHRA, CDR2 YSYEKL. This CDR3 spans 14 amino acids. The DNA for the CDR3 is TGCGCCAGCAGCCCCCTCCAGGCCACAGATACGCAGTATTTT. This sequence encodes CASSPLQATDTQYF.

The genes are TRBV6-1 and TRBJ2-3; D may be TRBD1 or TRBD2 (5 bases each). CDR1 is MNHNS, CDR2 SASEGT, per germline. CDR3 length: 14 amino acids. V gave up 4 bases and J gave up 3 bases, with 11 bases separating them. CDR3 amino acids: CASSGGIYTDTQYF. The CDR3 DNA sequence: TGTGCCAGCAGTGGGGGGATCTATACAGATACGCAGTATTTT.

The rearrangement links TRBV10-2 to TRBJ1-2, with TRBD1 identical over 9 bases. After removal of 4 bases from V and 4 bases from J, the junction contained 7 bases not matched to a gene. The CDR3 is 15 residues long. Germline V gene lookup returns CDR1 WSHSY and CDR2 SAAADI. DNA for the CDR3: TGCGCCAGCAGTGGGACAGGGGAACCCCTCTATGGCTACACCTTC. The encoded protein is CASSGTGEPLYGYTF.

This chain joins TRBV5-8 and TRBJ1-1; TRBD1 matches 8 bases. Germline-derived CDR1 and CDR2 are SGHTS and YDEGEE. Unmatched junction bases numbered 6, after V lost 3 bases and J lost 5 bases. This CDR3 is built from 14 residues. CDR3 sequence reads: CASSSRTGWTEAFF. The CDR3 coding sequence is TGTGCCAGCAGCTCCCGGACAGGGTGGACTGAAGCTTTCTTT. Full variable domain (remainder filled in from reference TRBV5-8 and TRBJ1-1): EAGVTQSPTHLIKTRGQQATLRCSPISGHTSVYWYQQALGLGLQFLLWYDEGEERNRGNFPPRFSGRQFPNYSSELNVNALELEDSALYLCASSSRTGWTEAFFGQGTRLTVV.

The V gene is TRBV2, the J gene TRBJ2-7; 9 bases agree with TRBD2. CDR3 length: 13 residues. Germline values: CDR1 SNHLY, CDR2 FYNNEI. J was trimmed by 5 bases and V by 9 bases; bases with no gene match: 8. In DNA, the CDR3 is TGTGCCAGTAGTAGCGGGAGTAGCAACGAGCAGTACTTC. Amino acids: CASSSGSSNEQYF.

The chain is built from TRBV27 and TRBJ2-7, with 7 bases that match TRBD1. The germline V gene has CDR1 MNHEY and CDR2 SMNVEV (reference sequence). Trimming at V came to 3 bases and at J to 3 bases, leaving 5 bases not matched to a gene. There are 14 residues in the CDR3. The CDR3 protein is CASSFTGVNYEQYF. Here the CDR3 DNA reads TGTGCCAGCAGTTTTACAGGGGTTAACTACGAGCAGTACTTC.

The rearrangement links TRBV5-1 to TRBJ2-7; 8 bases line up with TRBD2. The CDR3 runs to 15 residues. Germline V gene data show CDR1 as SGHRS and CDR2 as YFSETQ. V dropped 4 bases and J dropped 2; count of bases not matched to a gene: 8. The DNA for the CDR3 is TGCGCCAGCAGCGTAAGCGGGGGTGGGCCCTACGAGCAGTACTTC. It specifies CASSVSGGGPYEQYF.

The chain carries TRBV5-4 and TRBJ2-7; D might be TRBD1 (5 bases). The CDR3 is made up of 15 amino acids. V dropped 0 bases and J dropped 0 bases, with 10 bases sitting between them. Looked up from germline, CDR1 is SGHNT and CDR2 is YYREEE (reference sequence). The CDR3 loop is CASSLDRSSSYEQYF. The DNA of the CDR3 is TGTGCCAGCAGCTTGGACAGGTCGAGCTCCTACGAGCAGTACTTC.

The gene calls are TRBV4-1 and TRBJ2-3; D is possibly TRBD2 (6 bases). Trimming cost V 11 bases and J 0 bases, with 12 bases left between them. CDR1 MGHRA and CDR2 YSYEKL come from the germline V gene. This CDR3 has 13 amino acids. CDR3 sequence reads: CAAREASTDTQYF. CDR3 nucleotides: TGCGCCGCGAGGGAGGCCAGCACAGATACGCAGTATTTT.

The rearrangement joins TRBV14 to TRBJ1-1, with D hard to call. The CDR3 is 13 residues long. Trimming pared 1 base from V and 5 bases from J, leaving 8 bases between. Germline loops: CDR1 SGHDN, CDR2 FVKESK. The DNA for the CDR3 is TGTGCCAGCAGCCAAGTTGTCAGAACTGAAGCTTTCTTT. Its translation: CASSQVVRTEAFF. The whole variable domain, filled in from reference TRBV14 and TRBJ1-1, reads EAGVTQFPSHSVIEKGQTVTLRCDPISGHDNLYWYRRVMGKEIKFLLHFVKESKQDESGMPNNRFLAERTGGTYSTLKVQPAELEDSGVYFCASSQVVRTEAFFGQGTRLTVV.